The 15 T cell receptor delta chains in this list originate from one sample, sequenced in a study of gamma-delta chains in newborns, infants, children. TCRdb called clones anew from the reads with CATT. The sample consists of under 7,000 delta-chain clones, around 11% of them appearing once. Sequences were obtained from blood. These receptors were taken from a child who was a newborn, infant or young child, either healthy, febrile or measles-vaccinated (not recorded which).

The CDR3 DNA sequence: TGTGCCTGTGACGGGATCCCCTCAGAAAATCGGGACGCCGATAAACTCATCTTT. Translating gives CACDGIPSENRDADKLIF. The V gene is TRDV2, the J gene TRDJ1, with D perhaps matching TRDD3 (5 bases). Since TCRdb gives no J gene, matching the DNA to germline was used here to assign it. Germline CDR1 reads GEAIGNYY; CDR2 reads EKD. This CDR3 spans 18 amino acids. V lost 3 bases and J 3 bases, leaving 25 bases between the germline ends.

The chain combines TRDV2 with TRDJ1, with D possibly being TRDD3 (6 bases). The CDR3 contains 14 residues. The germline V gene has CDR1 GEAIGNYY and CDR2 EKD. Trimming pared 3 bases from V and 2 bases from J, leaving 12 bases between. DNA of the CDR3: TGTGCCTGTGACCCCGTTACTGGGACCGATAAACTCATCTTT. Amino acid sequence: CACDPVTGTDKLIF.

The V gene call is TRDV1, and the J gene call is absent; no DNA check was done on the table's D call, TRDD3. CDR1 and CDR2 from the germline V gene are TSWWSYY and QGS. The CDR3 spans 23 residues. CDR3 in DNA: TGTGCTCTTGGGGGGGGGCCTGCCCAATCTCTACTGGGCAGAGGTCCGGGGATGGAGAGGCTCATCTTT. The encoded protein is CALGGGPAQSLLGRGPGMERLIF.

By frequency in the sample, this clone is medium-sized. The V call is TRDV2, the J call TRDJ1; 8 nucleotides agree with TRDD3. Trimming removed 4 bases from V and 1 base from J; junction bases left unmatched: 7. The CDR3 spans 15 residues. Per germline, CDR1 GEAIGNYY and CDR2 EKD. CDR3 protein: CACEPLGDSTDKLIF. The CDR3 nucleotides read TGTGCCTGTGAACCCCTGGGGGACTCCACCGATAAACTCATCTTT.

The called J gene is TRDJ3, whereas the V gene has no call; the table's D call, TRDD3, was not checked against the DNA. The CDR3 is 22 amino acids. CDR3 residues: CACDPVLGDTPRISLDTRHMFF. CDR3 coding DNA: TGTGCCTGTGACCCTGTCCTGGGGGATACGCCTCGAATCTCCTTGGACACACGACATATGTTTTTC.

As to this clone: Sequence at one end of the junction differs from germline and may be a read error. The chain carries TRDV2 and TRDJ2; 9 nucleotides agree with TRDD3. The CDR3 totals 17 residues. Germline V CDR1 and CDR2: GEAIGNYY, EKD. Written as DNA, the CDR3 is TGTGCCTGTGATGTACTGGGGGAGAACGCTTTGACAGCACAACCCTTCTTT. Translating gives CACDVLGENALTAQPFF.

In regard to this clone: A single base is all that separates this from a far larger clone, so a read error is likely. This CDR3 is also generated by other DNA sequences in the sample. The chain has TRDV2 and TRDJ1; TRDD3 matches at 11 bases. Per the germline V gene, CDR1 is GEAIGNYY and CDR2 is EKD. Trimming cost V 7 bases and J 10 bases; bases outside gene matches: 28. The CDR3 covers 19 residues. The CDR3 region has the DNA TGTGCCTGCGACTCTTTGCCTTCTTTGGGGGATACGCACATCTGGAGACTCATCTTT. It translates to CACDSLPSLGDTHIWRLIF.

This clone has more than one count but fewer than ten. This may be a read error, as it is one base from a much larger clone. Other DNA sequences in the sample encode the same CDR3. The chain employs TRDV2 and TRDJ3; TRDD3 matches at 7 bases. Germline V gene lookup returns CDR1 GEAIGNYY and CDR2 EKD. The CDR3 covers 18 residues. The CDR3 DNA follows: TGTGCCTGCGACACGCTGGGGGTTAGCTCCTGGGACACCCGACAGATGTTTTTC. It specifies CACDTLGVSSWDTRQMFF.

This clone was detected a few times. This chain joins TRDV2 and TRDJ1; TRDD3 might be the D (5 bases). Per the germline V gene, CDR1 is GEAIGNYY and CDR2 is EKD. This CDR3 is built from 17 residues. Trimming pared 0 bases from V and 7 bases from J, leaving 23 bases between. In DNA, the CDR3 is TGTGCCTGTGACACCTTGTGGGGCTACATGTACACCTCTAAACTCATCTTT. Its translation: CACDTLWGYMYTSKLIF.

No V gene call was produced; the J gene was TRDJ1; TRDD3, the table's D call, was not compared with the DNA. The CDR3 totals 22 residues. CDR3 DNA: TGTGCCTGTGATCCCCTTCCTGACCTACTGGGGGATGACCGCCACTACACCGATAAACTCATCTTT. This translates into CACDPLPDLLGDDRHYTDKLIF.

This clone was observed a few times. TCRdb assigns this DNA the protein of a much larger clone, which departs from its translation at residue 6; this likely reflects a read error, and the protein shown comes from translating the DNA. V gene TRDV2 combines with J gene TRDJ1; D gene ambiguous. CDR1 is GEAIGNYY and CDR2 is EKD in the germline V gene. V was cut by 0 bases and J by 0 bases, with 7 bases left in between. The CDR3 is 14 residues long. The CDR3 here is CACDTPQYTDKLIF. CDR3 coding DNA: TGTGCCTGTGACACCCCTCAGTACACCGATAAACTCATCTTT.

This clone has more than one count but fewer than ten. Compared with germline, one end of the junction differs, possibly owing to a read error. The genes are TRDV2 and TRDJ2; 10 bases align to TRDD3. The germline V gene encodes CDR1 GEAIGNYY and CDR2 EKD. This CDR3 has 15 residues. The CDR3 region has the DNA TGTGCCTGTGACGTACTGGGGGATTTGACAGTACAACTCTTCTTT. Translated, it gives CACDVLGDLTVQLFF.

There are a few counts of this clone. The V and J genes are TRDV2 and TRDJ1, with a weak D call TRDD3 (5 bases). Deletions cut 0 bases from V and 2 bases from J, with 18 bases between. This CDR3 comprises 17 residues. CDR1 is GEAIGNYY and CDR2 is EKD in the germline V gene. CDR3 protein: CACDTVGMVGGTDKLIF. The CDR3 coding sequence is TGTGCCTGTGACACCGTAGGGATGGTAGGGGGGACCGATAAACTCATCTTT.

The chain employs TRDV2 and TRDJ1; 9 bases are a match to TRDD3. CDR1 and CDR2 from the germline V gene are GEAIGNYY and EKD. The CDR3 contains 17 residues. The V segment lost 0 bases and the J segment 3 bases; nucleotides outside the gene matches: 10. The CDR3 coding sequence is TGTGCCTGTGACACCGTTTCCTGGGGGATTCACGCCGATAAACTCATCTTT. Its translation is CACDTVSWGIHADKLIF.

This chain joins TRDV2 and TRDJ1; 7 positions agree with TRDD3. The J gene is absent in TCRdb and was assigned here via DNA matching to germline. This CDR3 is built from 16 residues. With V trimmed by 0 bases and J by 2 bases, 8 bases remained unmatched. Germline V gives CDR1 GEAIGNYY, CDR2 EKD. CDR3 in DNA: TGTGCCTGTGACACCTTGGATACGAAAAGGACCGATAAACTCATCTTT. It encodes CACDTLDTKRTDKLIF.